This T cell receptor beta chain was sequenced for a study of blood T cells in healthy people across ages. Concerning this clonotype itself: Its antigen remains unknown.

Primed by a sample-barcoded 5' primer and a J-beta primer mix, a second PCR proceeded for 7 to 11 cycles. Each cDNA molecule was tagged by a template-switch adaptor with 12 random nucleotides. TCRdb redid the calling of the 5' RACE reads with MiXCR, one entry per CDR3 protein. Of about 700,000 distinct CDR3 sequences in the sample, roughly 32% are singletons; the top ten hold 15% to 17%. Study-level points and caveats: Versus aged donors, long-lived donors had higher diversity and more naive CD4+ cells.

The V segment lost 6 bases and the J segment 3 bases; nucleotides outside the gene matches: 14. The CDR3 sequence is 17 residues long. The germline V gene has CDR1 DFQATT and CDR2 SNEGSKA (reference sequence). The chain joins TRBV20-1 to TRBJ2-2; 9 nucleotides match TRBD2. Sequencing was done on a sample of blood. This clonotype was sampled from a woman of 80 years or more in good health. The CDR3 sequence: CSAAFLGAGGHTGELFF. As DNA, the CDR3 is TGCAGTGCCGCTTTCCTCGGAGCGGGGGGACACACCGGGGAGCTGTTTTTT.